The 27 T cell receptor beta chains below come from one sample, sequenced in a study of T cells after yellow fever vaccination. TCRdb reprocessed the 5' RACE reads with MiXCR, giving one entry per CDR3 protein. The sample contains hundreds of thousands of distinct CDR3 sequences, 9% to 15% of which appear only once. The specimen comprised PBMCs, sampled on the day of the yellow fever booster vaccination. Source of these receptors: a man aged 25-45 years who received the YFV17D yellow fever vaccine.

This clonotype was seen ten or more times. The gene calls are TRBV7-2 and TRBJ2-1; 7 positions match TRBD1. The V and J ends lost 4 bases and 7 bases, in that order; junction bases with no gene match: 13. CDR1 and CDR2 (germline): SGHTA, FQGNSA. The CDR3 has 16 amino acids. The CDR3 DNA follows: TGTGCCAGCAGCTCCTCTAAAGGGGCAGGGGGAAATGAGCAGTTCTTC. Translating gives CASSSSKGAGGNEQFF.

This clonotype showed up just a few times. V is TRBV7-3 and J is TRBJ2-3; 8 bases fit TRBD2. Germline V gene data show CDR1 as SGHTA and CDR2 as FQGTGA. J was trimmed by 5 bases and V by 1 base; bases with no gene match: 11. This CDR3 comprises 17 residues. DNA of the CDR3: TGTGCCAGCAGCTTAAGTGGAGGGACTAGGGGGGAAGATACGCAGTATTTT. Translated, it gives CASSLSGGTRGEDTQYF.

This clonotype was seen a few times. This chain links TRBV7-2 with TRBJ2-5, with D possibly TRBD2 on 5 matching bases. The ends were cut back, 6 bases at V and 1 base at J, with 12 bases in the middle. The V gene's germline CDR1 is SGHTA and CDR2 FQGNSA. There are 14 residues in the CDR3. DNA of the CDR3: TGTGCCAGCAGTCCCCAAGGACTCCAAGAGACCCAGTACTTC. Translated, it gives CASSPQGLQETQYF.

The CDR3 reads CASSSTEPPYEQYF. The CDR3 DNA follows: TGTGCCAGCAGCTCCACGGAACCGCCGTACGAGCAGTACTTC. This chain links TRBV7-2 with TRBJ2-7, with D uncertain. The CDR3 runs to 14 residues. V gave up 4 bases and J gave up 4 bases, with 14 bases separating them. Per germline, CDR1 SGHTA and CDR2 FQGNSA.

The chain couples TRBV6-5 to TRBJ2-2; 11 positions agree with TRBD2. Looked up from germline, CDR1 is MNHEY and CDR2 is SVGAGI. The trim removed 0 bases at V and 1 base at J, leaving 4 bases unmatched. The CDR3 spans 18 residues. The CDR3: CASSYSASGRRNTGELFF. DNA for the CDR3: TGTGCCAGCAGTTACTCGGCTAGCGGGAGGCGGAACACCGGGGAGCTGTTTTTT.

This clonotype was observed a handful of times. The rearrangement uses TRBV4-3 and TRBJ2-5; D perhaps matches TRBD2 (5 bases). CDR3 length: 18 amino acids. Per the germline V gene, CDR1 is LGHNA and CDR2 is YSLEER. V shed 4 bases and J shed 3 bases, with 24 bases lying between them. CDR3 region: CASSPRVLGAEAKETQYF. The CDR3 nucleotides read TGCGCCAGCAGCCCCCGAGTGCTAGGAGCGGAAGCTAAAGAGACCCAGTACTTC.

V gene TRBV13 combines with J gene TRBJ2-7, with D perhaps matching TRBD2 (6 bases). V lost 5 bases to trimming and J lost 4 bases, with 12 bases between them. The germline V gene encodes CDR1 PRHDT and CDR2 FYEKMQ (reference sequence). This CDR3 has 13 residues. The chain's CDR3 is CASSGTSAYEQYF. CDR3 sequence (DNA): TGTGCCAGCAGCGGGACTTCCGCTTACGAGCAGTACTTC.

A remark on this clonotype: A much larger clonotype is one base distant, so this may be a read error. The J gene is TRBJ2-1, the V gene TRBV29-1; TRBD1 aligns across 9 bases. V was clipped by 3 bases and J by 16 bases; unmatched bases: 7. This CDR3 has 11 residues. The germline V gene has CDR1 SQVTM and CDR2 ANQGSEA. The CDR3 spells CSVDPDRGDFF. The CDR3 nucleotides read TGCAGCGTTGATCCCGACAGGGGGGATTTCTTC.

The chain links TRBV11-2 to TRBJ2-2; D remains ambiguous. CDR3 length equals 16 residues. V lost 5 bases and J 2 bases, leaving 15 bases between the germline ends. In germline, CDR1 is SGHAT, CDR2 FQNNGV. The CDR3 sequence is CASSPRGSLNTGELFF. The CDR3, as DNA: TGTGCCAGCAGCCCCCGAGGCAGCCTTAACACCGGGGAGCTGTTTTTT.

This clonotype appeared a few times. The genes are TRBV10-2 and TRBJ2-5, with TRBD2 as a possible D gene (5 bases). The V and J ends lost 6 bases and 5 bases respectively, with 16 bases between them. Germline V lookup: CDR1 WSHSY, CDR2 SAAADI. The CDR3 has 14 amino acids. CDR3: CASREASGGETQYF. The CDR3 coding sequence is TGCGCCAGCAGGGAGGCTTCGGGCGGGGAGACCCAGTACTTC.

This chain connects TRBV7-9 to TRBJ2-7; tentative D call: TRBD1 (5 bases). V was shortened by 5 bases and J by 6 bases, with 11 bases between the two germline ends. This CDR3 spans 12 amino acids. Looked up from germline, CDR1 is SEHNR and CDR2 is FQNEAQ (reference sequence). The CDR3 DNA reads TGTGCCAGCAGCGCGACCCAGGGCGAGCAGTACTTC. Protein sequence: CASSATQGEQYF.

The chain carries TRBV10-3 and TRBJ2-7, with TRBD2 identical over 9 bases. The CDR3 extends over 14 amino acids. The germline V gene encodes CDR1 ENHRY and CDR2 SYGVKD. V shed 11 bases, J shed 3 bases, and the junction held 11 bases outside the gene matches. The CDR3 DNA sequence: TGTGCCGCGAGTAGCGGGAGAGTTATCTACGAGCAGTACTTC. Translating it yields CAASSGRVIYEQYF.

This clonotype turned up a few times. The rearrangement links TRBV6-5 to TRBJ1-3; unclear D gene. Trimming pared 0 bases from V and 3 bases from J, leaving 9 bases between. This CDR3 contains 15 residues. Germline V CDR1 and CDR2: MNHEY, SVGAGI. CDR3 nucleotides: TGTGCCAGCAGTTACTCGAGGTTTCGTGGAAACACCATATATTTT. This gives the protein CASSYSRFRGNTIYF.

This clonotype appeared many times. J is TRBJ2-5 and V is TRBV20-1; 7 nucleotides match TRBD1. The J segment lost 5 bases and the V segment lost 6 bases, leaving 9 bases of the junction unmatched. Looked up from germline, CDR1 is DFQATT and CDR2 is SNEGSKA (reference sequence). The CDR3 contains 13 residues. In DNA form, the CDR3 reads TGCAGTGCACCCCCAGGGGGTAGGGAGACCCAGTACTTC. As protein: CSAPPGGRETQYF.

This clonotype was seen a handful of times. The chain has TRBV10-3 and TRBJ2-1; the D call may be TRBD1 or TRBD2 (6 bases each). Germline V gene data show CDR1 as ENHRY and CDR2 as SYGVKD. The length of the CDR3 is 15 residues. V was cut by 2 bases and J by 8 bases, with 16 bases left in between. The chain's CDR3 is CAISERGTGGHEQFF. The CDR3 nucleotides read TGTGCCATCAGTGAGCGAGGGACCGGGGGCCATGAGCAGTTCTTC.

The chain links TRBV9 to TRBJ2-2; possible D gene TRBD2, 6 bases. This CDR3 is 16 amino acids long. Trimming cost V 3 bases and J 0 bases, with 12 bases left between them. Per germline, CDR1 SGDLS and CDR2 YYNGEE. The CDR3 protein is CASSDGSGPNTGELFF. CDR3 DNA sequence: TGTGCCAGCAGCGACGGGAGTGGACCGAACACCGGGGAGCTGTTTTTT.

This clonotype was detected only a few times. The rearrangement links TRBV7-2 to TRBJ2-7; TRBD2 aligns across 12 bases. The germline V gene encodes CDR1 SGHTA and CDR2 FQGNSA. The CDR3 has 15 amino acids. The junction had 4 bases not matched to a gene; V was cut back by 3 bases and J by 4 bases. CDR3 amino acids: CASSFFLAGGYEQYF. In nucleotides, the CDR3 is TGTGCCAGCAGCTTTTTTCTAGCGGGAGGGTACGAGCAGTACTTC.

This clonotype showed up just a few times. The chain joins TRBV20-1 to TRBJ2-7, with D perhaps matching TRBD1 or TRBD2 (5 bases each). The CDR3 covers 15 residues. Germline V gene sequence: CDR1 DFQATT, CDR2 SNEGSKA (reference sequence). Trimming took 5 bases from V and 2 from J, leaving 19 bases between them. The CDR3 nucleotides are TGCAGTGCTGGCGGTTCCGGGACGGACACCTACGAGCAGTACTTC. Its translation: CSAGGSGTDTYEQYF.

Only a few counts were recorded for this clonotype. CDR3 residues: CASTERETQYF. The CDR3, as DNA: TGCGCCAGCACGGAGCGCGAGACCCAGTACTTC. This chain connects TRBV5-1 to TRBJ2-5; the D is unclear. The length of the CDR3 is 11 residues. Germline V gene lookup returns CDR1 SGHRS and CDR2 YFSETQ. Trimming shortened V by 6 bases and J by 5 bases, and 8 bases separated the two germline ends.

The chain links TRBV7-2 to TRBJ1-2; D is undetermined. The germline V and J ends were trimmed by 8 bases and 5 bases, with 15 bases remaining between them. Looked up from germline, CDR1 is SGHTA and CDR2 is FQGNSA. CDR3 length: 13 residues. The CDR3 loop is CASGRFREYGYTF. CDR3 in DNA: TGTGCCAGCGGGCGCTTCCGGGAGTATGGCTACACCTTC.

The table lists this clonotype with a few counts. The chain links TRBV28 to TRBJ2-1, with 11 bases matching TRBD2. This CDR3 spans 19 amino acids. CDR1 MDHEN and CDR2 SYDVKM come from the germline V gene. Losses at the gene ends were 8 bases for V and 12 bases for J; bases not matched to a gene: 27. This chain's CDR3 is CASLGPGPAGLAGPDAQFF. In DNA form, the CDR3 reads TGTGCCAGCCTGGGCCCCGGGCCCGCCGGACTAGCGGGCCCAGATGCGCAGTTCTTC.

This clonotype was counted between two and nine times. The rearrangement joins TRBV7-2 to TRBJ2-7, with a possible D match to TRBD2 (5 bases). V was shortened by 1 base and J by 6 bases, with 10 bases between the two germline ends. The CDR3 is 13 amino acids. Germline V gene lookup returns CDR1 SGHTA and CDR2 FQGNSA. The DNA for the CDR3 is TGTGCCAGCAGCTTAGAAGTTCGGGGCGAGCAGTACTTC. Encoded protein: CASSLEVRGEQYF.

The J gene is TRBJ2-5, the V gene TRBV7-9; D gene ambiguous. Germline V gene sequence: CDR1 SEHNR, CDR2 FQNEAQ (reference sequence). Trimming shortened V by 2 bases and J by 0 bases, and 7 bases separated the two germline ends. This CDR3 is built from 14 residues. Here the CDR3 reads CASSLFTNQETQYF. CDR3 nucleotide sequence: TGTGCCAGCAGCTTATTTACAAACCAAGAGACCCAGTACTTC.

This rearrangement joins TRBV27 to TRBJ2-3; D remains ambiguous. The CDR3 runs to 12 residues. The V end was cut by 3 bases, the J end by 6 bases, with 7 bases between. The V gene's germline CDR1 is MNHEY and CDR2 SMNVEV (reference sequence). The CDR3 coding sequence is TGTGCCAGCAGTTTCCTCTATGATACGCAGTATTTT. Encoded protein: CASSFLYDTQYF.

V and J are TRBV10-2 and TRBJ2-4, with TRBD1 matching over 8 bases. CDR1 is WSHSY and CDR2 is SAAADI in the germline V gene. The CDR3 length is 16 residues. V was clipped by 4 bases and J by 1 base; unmatched bases: 6. In nucleotides, the CDR3 is TGCGCCAGCAGTGCGTTGGACAGGGCGGCCAAAAACATTCAGTACTTC. Its protein product is CASSALDRAAKNIQYF.

This clonotype was detected many times. The chain joins TRBV12-3 or TRBV12-4 to TRBJ2-3; the D is unclear. V lost 7 bases and J 2 bases, leaving 10 bases between the germline ends. The CDR3 is 13 amino acids. The CDR3 region is CASNIRVTDTQYF. The CDR3 DNA is TGTGCCAGCAATATCCGGGTCACAGATACGCAGTATTTT.

V is TRBV30 and J is TRBJ2-1, with TRBD2 matching over 10 bases. The CDR3 contains 15 residues. The germline V gene encodes CDR1 GTSNPN and CDR2 SVGIG (reference sequence). The junction had 11 bases not matched to a gene; V was cut back by 8 bases and J by 4 bases. In nucleotides, the CDR3 is TGTGCCGGAGCCTTAGGAGCGGGAGGGTACAATGAGCAGTTCTTC. Its translation: CAGALGAGGYNEQFF.